Listed below are T cell receptor beta chains from one sample, sequenced in a study of CD8 T cells in ankylosing spondylitis. A single record per CDR3 protein comes from TCRdb applying MiXCR to the 5' RACE reads. The data contain about 800,000 distinct CDR3 sequences, over 9.5% of them singletons. Material for sequencing was blood, either unsorted or a sorted T cell fraction (not recorded which). All receptors come from a male donor with ankylosing spondylitis. Each CDR3 is given with its conserved first and last residue. The order of the fields is clone size, D gene, V gene, J gene, CDR3 DNA, CDR3 protein. A D gene is named only where the DNA matches it firmly. The listing skips clone size in some rows; elsewhere it reads once, few, many or a size class.

size: many; D: TRBD2; V: TRBV5-5; J: TRBJ2-1; DNA: TGTGCCAGCAGCTTTTACTCAGCGGGGGCTTACAATGAGCAGTTCTTC; CDR3: CASSFYSAGAYNEQFF
size: few; D: NA; V: TRBV5-1; J: TRBJ2-7; DNA: TGCGCCAGCAGCTTTAACTCAGGGACGACTAGCTCCTACGAGCAGTACTTC; CDR3: CASSFNSGTTSSYEQYF
size: few; D: TRBD2; V: TRBV9; J: TRBJ2-4; DNA: TGTGCCAGCGGAGTAGCGGGAGGGCCGGACATTCAGTACTTC; CDR3: CASGVAGGPDIQYF
size: NA; D: TRBD2; V: TRBV4-2; J: TRBJ2-5; DNA: TGTGCCAGCAGCCAAGAGACTAGCGGCCAAGAGACCCAGTACTTC; CDR3: CASSQETSGQETQYF
size: NA; D: TRBD2; V: TRBV11-2; J: TRBJ2-2; DNA: TGTGCCAGCAGCCTAGCGGGAGTAAAGACCGGGGAGCTGTTTTTT; CDR3: CASSLAGVKTGELFF
size: NA; D: TRBD1; V: TRBV28; J: TRBJ2-7; DNA: TGTGCCATCTCAACAGGGGCGGCATTCTCCTACGAGCAGTACTTC; CDR3: CAISTGAAFSYEQYF
size: NA; D: NA; V: TRBV15; J: TRBJ2-3; DNA: TGTGCCACTCGACTGGCAGATACGCAGTATTTT; CDR3: CATRLADTQYF
size: NA; D: TRBD1; V: TRBV5-1; J: TRBJ2-7; DNA: TGCGCCAGCAGCAATCCAGGACAGGGGGCAGCCTACGAGCAGTACTTC; CDR3: CASSNPGQGAAYEQYF
size: few; D: NA; V: TRBV4-1; J: TRBJ2-5; DNA: TGCGCCAGCAGCCAATCCAGGGTTGAGACCCAGTACTTC; CDR3: CASSQSRVETQYF
size: NA; D: TRBD2; V: TRBV10-2; J: TRBJ2-1; DNA: TGCGCCAGCAGTCGAGGGACTAGCGGGGTGGAAGAGCAGTTCTTC; CDR3: CASSRGTSGVEEQFF
size: NA; D: NA; V: TRBV5-5; J: TRBJ2-1; DNA: TGTGCCAGCAGCCCTGGTGGGGGCTCCGAGCAGTTCTTC; CDR3: CASSPGGGSEQFF
size: NA; D: NA; V: TRBV11-2; J: TRBJ2-5; DNA: TGTGCCAGCAGCGCGTACCTTTACAGTCAAGAGACCCAGTACTTC; CDR3: CASSAYLYSQETQYF
size: NA; D: NA; V: TRBV29-1; J: TRBJ1-1; DNA: TGCAGCGTAAAAACACAGGTCAACACTGAAGCTTTCTTT; CDR3: CSVKTQVNTEAFF
size: many; D: NA; V: TRBV20-1; J: TRBJ1-1; DNA: TGCAGTGCTAGAATCAGAAGGAGAATGAACACTGAAGCTTTCTTT; CDR3: CSARIRRRMNTEAFF
size: few; D: NA; V: TRBV20-1; J: TRBJ2-3; DNA: TGCAGTGCCGTCTCCCCTTACTTAACGGGGGCTTCTGTCACAGATACGCAGTATTTT; CDR3: CSAVSPYLTGASVTDTQYF
size: few; D: NA; V: TRBV20-1; J: TRBJ1-5; DNA: TGCAGTGCTAGAGTAGGGGGACTCAATCAGCCCCAGCATTTT; CDR3: CSARVGGLNQPQHF
size: NA; D: TRBD2; V: TRBV7-2; J: TRBJ2-7; DNA: TGTGCCAGCAGGGGGACTAGCGGGGCTACCCACTTC; CDR3: CASRGTSGATHF
size: NA; D: TRBD1; V: TRBV7-9; J: TRBJ2-7; DNA: TGTGCCAGCAGCTCCAGACAGGGGGTCCACTACGAGCAGTACTTC; CDR3: CASSSRQGVHYEQYF
size: few; D: NA; V: TRBV4-3; J: TRBJ1-4; DNA: TGCGCCAGCAGCCTCGGGATCTCACTAGCTAATGAAAAACTGTTTTTT; CDR3: CASSLGISLANEKLFF
size: NA; D: NA; V: TRBV28; J: TRBJ2-2; DNA: TGTGCCAGCAGTCCTCGGAGGGGGGACACCGGGGAGCTGTTTTTT; CDR3: CASSPRRGDTGELFF
size: NA; D: NA; V: TRBV18; J: TRBJ2-7; DNA: TGTGCCAGCTCACTTTCAAGGTACGGAGTCGAGCAGTACTTC; CDR3: CASSLSRYGVEQYF
size: NA; D: TRBD2; V: TRBV6-1; J: TRBJ2-7; DNA: TGTGCCAGCAGGGAGGCGGGAGGCCACGAGCAGTACTTC; CDR3: CASREAGGHEQYF
size: NA; D: NA; V: TRBV3-1; J: TRBJ1-1; DNA: TGTGCCAGCAGCCCCCGTTGGCCCACTGAAGCTTTCTTT; CDR3: CASSPRWPTEAFF
size: many; D: TRBD1; V: TRBV12-3/TRBV12-4; J: TRBJ2-7; DNA: TGTGCCAGCAGAAGGACAGGGGCCGGCTACGAGCAGTACTTC; CDR3: CASRRTGAGYEQYF
size: NA; D: NA; V: TRBV5-1; J: TRBJ1-1; DNA: TGCGCCAGCAGCGAAATTACTAGGGGTAGCACTGAAGCTTTCTTT; CDR3: CASSEITRGSTEAFF